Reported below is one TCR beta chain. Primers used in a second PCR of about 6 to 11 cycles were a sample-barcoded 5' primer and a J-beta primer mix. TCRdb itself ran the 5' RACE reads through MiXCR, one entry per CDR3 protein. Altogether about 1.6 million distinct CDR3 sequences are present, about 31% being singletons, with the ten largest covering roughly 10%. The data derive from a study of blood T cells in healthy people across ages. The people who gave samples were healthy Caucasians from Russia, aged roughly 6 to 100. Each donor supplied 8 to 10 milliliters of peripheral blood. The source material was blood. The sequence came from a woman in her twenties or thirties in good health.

In nucleotides, the CDR3 is TGTGCCAGCCACATGGAGCAGGGAGCCTACGAGCAGTACTTC. Translating gives CASHMEQGAYEQYF. This chain links TRBV6-2 or TRBV6-3 with TRBJ2-4; either TRBD1 or TRBD2 may supply D (5 bases each). The end of the DNA aligns better with TRBJ2-7, so the J call may be wrong. Germline V lookup: CDR1 MNHEY, CDR2 SVGEGT. CDR3 size: 14 residues.